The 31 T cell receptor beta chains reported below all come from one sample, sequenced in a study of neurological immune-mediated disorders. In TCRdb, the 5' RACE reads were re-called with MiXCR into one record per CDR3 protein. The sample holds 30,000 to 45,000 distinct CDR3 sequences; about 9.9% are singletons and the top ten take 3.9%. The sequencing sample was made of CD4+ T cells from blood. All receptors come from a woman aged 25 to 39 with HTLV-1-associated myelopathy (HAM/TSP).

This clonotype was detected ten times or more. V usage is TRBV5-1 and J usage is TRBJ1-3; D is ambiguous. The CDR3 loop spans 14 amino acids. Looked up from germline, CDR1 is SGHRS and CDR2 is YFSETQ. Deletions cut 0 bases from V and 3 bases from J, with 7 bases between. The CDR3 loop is CASSLVSGGNTIYF. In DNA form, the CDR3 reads TGCGCCAGCAGCTTGGTCTCTGGTGGAAACACCATATATTTT.

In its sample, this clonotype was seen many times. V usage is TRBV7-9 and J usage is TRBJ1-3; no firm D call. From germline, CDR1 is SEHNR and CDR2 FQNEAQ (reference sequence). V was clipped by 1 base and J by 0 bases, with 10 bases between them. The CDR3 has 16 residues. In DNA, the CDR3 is TGTGCCAGCAGCTTAGGTGTCACATCCTCTGGAAACACCATATATTTT. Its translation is CASSLGVTSSGNTIYF.

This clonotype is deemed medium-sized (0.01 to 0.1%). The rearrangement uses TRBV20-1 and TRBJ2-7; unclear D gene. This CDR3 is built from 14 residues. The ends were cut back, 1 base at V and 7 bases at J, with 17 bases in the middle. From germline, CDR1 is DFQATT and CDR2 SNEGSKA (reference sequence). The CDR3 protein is CSARGSGPFGEQYF. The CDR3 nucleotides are TGCAGTGCTAGAGGTTCCGGACCCTTCGGGGAGCAGTACTTC.

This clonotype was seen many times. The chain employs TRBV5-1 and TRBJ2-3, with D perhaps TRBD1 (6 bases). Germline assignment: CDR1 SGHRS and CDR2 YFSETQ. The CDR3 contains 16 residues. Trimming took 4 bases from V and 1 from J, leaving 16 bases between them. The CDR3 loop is CASSRRTGLGTDTQYF. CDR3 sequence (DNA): TGCGCCAGCAGCCGCCGAACAGGGTTAGGCACAGATACGCAGTATTTT.

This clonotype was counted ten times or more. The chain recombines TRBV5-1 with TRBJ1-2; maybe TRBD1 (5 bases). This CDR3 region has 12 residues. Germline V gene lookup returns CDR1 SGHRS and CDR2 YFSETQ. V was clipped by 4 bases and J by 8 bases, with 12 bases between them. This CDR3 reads CASSPRGDGYTF. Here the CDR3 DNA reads TGCGCCAGCAGCCCGCGGGGGGACGGCTACACCTTC.

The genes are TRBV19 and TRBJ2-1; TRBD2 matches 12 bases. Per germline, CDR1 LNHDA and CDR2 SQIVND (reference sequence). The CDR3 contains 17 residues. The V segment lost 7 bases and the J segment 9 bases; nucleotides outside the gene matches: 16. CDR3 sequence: CASKGLELAGGFGEQFF. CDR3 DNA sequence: TGTGCCAGTAAGGGCTTGGAACTAGCGGGGGGATTTGGTGAGCAGTTCTTC.

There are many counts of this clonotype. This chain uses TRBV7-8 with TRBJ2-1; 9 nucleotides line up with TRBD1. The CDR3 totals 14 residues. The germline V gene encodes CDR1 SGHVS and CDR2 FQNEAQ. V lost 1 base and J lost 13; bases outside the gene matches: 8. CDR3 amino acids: CASSLVGTGKEQFF. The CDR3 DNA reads TGTGCCAGCAGCTTAGTAGGGACAGGGAAAGAACAGTTCTTC. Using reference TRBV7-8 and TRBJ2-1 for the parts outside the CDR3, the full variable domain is GAGVSQSPRYKVAKRGQDVALRCDPISGHVSLFWYQQALGQGPEFLTYFQNEAQLDKSGLPSDRFFAERPEGSVSTLKIQRTQQEDSAVYLCASSLVGTGKEQFFGPGTRLTVL.

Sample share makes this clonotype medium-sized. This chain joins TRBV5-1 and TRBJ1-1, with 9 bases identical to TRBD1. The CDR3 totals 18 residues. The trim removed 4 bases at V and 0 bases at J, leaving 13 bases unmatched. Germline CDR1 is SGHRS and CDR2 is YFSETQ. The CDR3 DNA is TGCGCCAGCAGCGATCCGGGACAGGGACCTTTCATGAACACTGAAGCTTTCTTT. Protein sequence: CASSDPGQGPFMNTEAFF. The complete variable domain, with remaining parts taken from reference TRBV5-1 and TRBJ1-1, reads KAGVTQTPRYLIKTRGQQVTLSCSPISGHRSVSWYQQTPGQGLQFLFEYFSETQRNKGNFPGRFSGRQFSNSRSEMNVSTLELGDSALYLCASSDPGQGPFMNTEAFFGQGTRLTVV.

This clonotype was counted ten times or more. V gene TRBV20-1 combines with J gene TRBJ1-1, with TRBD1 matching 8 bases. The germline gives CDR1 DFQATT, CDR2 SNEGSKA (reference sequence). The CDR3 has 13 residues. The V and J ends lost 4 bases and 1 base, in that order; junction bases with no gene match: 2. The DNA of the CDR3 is TGCAGTGCTACAGGGGGCCCGAACACTGAAGCTTTCTTT. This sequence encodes CSATGGPNTEAFF.

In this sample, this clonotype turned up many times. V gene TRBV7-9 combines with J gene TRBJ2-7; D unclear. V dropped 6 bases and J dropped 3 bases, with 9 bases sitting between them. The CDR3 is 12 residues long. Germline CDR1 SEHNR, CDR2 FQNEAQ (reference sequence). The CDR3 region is CASSEVVYEQYF. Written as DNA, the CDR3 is TGTGCCAGCAGTGAAGTCGTCTACGAGCAGTACTTC. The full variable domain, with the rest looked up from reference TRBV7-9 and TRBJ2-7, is DTGVSQNPRHKITKRGQNVTFRCDPISEHNRLYWYRQTLGQGPEFLTYFQNEAQLEKSRLLSDRFSAERPKGSFSTLEIQRTEQGDSAMYLCASSEVVYEQYFGPGTRLTVT.

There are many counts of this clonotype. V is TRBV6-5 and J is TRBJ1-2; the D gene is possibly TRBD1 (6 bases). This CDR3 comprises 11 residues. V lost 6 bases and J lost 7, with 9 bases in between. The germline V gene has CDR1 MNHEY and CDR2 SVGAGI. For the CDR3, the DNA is TGTGCCAGCAGGGGACAAATTGGCTACACCTTC. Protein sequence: CASRGQIGYTF.

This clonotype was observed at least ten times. The CDR3 sequence: CSVGGWGTEAFF. In DNA form, the CDR3 reads TGCAGCGTGGGGGGTTGGGGCACTGAAGCTTTCTTT. The gene calls are TRBV29-1 and TRBJ1-1, with D perhaps TRBD1 (5 bases). Germline CDR1 and CDR2: SQVTM and ANQGSEA. With 6 bases removed from V and 4 bases from J, the gap between germline ends came to 12 bases. CDR3 length equals 12 residues.

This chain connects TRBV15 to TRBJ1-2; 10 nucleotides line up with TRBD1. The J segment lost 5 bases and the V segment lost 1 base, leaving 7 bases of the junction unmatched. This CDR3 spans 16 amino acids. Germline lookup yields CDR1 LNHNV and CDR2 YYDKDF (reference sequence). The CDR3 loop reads CATSRGGRQGAYGYTF. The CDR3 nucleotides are TGTGCCACCAGCAGAGGAGGAAGACAGGGGGCGTATGGCTACACCTTC.

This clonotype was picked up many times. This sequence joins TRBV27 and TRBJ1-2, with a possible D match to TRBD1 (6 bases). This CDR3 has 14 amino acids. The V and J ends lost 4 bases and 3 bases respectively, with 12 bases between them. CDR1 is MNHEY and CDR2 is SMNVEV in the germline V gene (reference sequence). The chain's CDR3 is CASSSGGQDYGYTF. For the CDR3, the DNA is TGTGCCAGCAGTTCCGGGGGCCAGGACTATGGCTACACCTTC.

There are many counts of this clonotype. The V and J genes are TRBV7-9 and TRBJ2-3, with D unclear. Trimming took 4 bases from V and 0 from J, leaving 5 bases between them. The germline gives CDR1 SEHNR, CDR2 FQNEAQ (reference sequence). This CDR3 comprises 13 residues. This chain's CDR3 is CASSYYSTDTQYF. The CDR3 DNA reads TGTGCCAGCAGCTATTACAGCACAGATACGCAGTATTTT.

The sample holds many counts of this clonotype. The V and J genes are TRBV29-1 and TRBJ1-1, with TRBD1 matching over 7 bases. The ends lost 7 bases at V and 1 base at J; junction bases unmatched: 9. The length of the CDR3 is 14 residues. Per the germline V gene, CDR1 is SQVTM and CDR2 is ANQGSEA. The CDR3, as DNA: TGCAGCGCCTCCGGGACAGCCTCGAACACTGAAGCTTTCTTT. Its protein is CSASGTASNTEAFF.

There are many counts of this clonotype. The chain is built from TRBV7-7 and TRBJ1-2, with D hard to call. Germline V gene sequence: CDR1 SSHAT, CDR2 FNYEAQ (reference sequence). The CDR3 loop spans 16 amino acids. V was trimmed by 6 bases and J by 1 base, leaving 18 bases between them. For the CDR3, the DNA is TGTGCCAGCAGTCCTAAGGCGGTTGGAGTTAACTATGGCTACACCTTC. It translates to CASSPKAVGVNYGYTF.

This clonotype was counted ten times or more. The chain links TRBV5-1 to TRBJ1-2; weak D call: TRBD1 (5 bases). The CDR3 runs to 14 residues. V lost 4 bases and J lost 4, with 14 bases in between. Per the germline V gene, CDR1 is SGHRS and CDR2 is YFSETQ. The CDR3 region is CASSELQGGYGYTF. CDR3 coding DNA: TGCGCCAGCAGCGAGCTTCAGGGTGGCTATGGCTACACCTTC. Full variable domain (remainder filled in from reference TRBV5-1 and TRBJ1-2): KAGVTQTPRYLIKTRGQQVTLSCSPISGHRSVSWYQQTPGQGLQFLFEYFSETQRNKGNFPGRFSGRQFSNSRSEMNVSTLELGDSALYLCASSELQGGYGYTFGSGTRLTVV.

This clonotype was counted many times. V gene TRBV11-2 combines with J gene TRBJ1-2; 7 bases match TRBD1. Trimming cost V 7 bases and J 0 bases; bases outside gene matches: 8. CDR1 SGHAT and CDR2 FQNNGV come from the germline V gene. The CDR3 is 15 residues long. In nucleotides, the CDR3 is TGTGCCAGCAACCCCACAGGGGTCTCTAACTATGGCTACACCTTC. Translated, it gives CASNPTGVSNYGYTF.

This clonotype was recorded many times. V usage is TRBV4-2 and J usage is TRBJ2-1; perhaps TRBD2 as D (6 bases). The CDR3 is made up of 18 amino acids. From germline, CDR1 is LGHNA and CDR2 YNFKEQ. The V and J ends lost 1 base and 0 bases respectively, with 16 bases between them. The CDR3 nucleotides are TGTGCCAGCAGCCAAGCGGGGGTAAGTCAGATCTCCTACAATGAGCAGTTCTTC. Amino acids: CASSQAGVSQISYNEQFF.

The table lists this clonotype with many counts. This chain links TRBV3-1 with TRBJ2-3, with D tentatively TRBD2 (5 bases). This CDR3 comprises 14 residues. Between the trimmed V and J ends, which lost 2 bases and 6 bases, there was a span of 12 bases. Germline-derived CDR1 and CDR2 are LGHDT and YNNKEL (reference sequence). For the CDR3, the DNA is TGTGCCAGCAGCCAATTTGGAGCGGCGGATACGCAGTATTTT. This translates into CASSQFGAADTQYF.

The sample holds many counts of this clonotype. CDR3 DNA: TGCGCCAGCAGCTGGCAGGAGAATTCACCCCTCCACTTT. Its protein product is CASSWQENSPLHF. The genes are TRBV5-1 and TRBJ1-6, with D hard to call. V was trimmed by 3 bases and J by 7 bases, leaving 8 bases between them. The germline gives CDR1 SGHRS, CDR2 YFSETQ. The CDR3 spans 13 residues.

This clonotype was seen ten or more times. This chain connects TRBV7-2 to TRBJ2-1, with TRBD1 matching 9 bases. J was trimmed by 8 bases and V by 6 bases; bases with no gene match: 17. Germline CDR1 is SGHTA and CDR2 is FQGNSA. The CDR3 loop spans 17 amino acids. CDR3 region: CASRPAVWDRVSDEQFF. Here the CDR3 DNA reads TGTGCCAGCAGACCCGCCGTTTGGGACAGGGTCAGCGATGAGCAGTTCTTC.

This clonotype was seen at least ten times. The CDR3 DNA sequence: TGTGCCAGCAGGGAGGGGTGGGGGTCTCTCTCTGGGGCCAACGTCCTGACTTTC. Translation: CASREGWGSLSGANVLTF. This sequence joins TRBV6-1 and TRBJ2-6, with D perhaps TRBD2 (6 bases). V gave up 6 bases and J gave up 0 bases, with 18 bases separating them. CDR3 length: 18 amino acids. Germline lookup yields CDR1 MNHNS and CDR2 SASEGT.

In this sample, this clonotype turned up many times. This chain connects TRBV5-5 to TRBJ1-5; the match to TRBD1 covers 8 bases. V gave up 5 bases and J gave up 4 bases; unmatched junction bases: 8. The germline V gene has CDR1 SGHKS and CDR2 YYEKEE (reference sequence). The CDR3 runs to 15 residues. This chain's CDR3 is CASRQSGGRNQPQHF. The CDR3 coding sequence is TGTGCCAGCAGACAATCAGGGGGCCGAAATCAGCCCCAGCATTTT. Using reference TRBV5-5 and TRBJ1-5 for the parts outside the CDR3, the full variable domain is DAGVTQSPTHLIKTRGQQVTLRCSPISGHKSVSWYQQVLGQGPQFIFQYYEKEERGRGNFPDRFSARQFPNYSSELNVNALLLGDSALYLCASRQSGGRNQPQHFGDGTRLSIL.

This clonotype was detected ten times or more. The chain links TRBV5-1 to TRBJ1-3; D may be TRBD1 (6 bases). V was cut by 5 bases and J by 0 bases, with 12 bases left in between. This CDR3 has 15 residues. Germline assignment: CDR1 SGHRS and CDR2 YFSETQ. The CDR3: CASRGDTYSGNTIYF. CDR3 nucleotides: TGCGCCAGCAGGGGGGACACCTACTCTGGAAACACCATATATTTT.

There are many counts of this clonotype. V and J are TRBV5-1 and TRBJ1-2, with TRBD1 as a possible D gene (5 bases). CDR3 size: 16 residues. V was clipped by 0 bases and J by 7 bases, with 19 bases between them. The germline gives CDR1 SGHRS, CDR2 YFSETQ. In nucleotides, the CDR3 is TGCGCCAGCAGCTTGGGGCAGTCGCGGGGGTATGGTGGCTACACCTTC. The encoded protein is CASSLGQSRGYGGYTF.

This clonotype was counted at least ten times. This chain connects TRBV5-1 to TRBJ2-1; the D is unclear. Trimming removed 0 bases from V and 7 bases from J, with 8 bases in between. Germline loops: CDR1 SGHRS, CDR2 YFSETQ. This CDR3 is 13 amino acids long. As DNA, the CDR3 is TGCGCCAGCAGCTTGGGGGCCCTAAATGAGCAGTTCTTC. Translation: CASSLGALNEQFF.

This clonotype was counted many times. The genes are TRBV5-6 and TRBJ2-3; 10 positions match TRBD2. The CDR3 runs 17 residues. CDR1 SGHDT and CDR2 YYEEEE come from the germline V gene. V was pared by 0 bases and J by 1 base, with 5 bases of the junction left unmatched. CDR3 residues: CASSLEVAGGGTDTQYF. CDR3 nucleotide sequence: TGTGCCAGCAGCTTGGAGGTAGCGGGGGGCGGCACAGATACGCAGTATTTT.

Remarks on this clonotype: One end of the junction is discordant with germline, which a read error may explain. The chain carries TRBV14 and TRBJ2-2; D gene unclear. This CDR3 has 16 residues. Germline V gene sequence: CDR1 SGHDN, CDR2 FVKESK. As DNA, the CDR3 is TGTGCCAGCATCCAAGTCGAGTCTACGAACACCGGGGAGCTGTTTTTT. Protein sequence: CASIQVESTNTGELFF.

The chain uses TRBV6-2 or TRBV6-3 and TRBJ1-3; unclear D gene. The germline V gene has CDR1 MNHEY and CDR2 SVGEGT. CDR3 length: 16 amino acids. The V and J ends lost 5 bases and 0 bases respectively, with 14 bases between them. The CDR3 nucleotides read TGTGCCAGCAGTCGGAAGGCCAGAGTCTCTGGAAACACCATATATTTT. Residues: CASSRKARVSGNTIYF.